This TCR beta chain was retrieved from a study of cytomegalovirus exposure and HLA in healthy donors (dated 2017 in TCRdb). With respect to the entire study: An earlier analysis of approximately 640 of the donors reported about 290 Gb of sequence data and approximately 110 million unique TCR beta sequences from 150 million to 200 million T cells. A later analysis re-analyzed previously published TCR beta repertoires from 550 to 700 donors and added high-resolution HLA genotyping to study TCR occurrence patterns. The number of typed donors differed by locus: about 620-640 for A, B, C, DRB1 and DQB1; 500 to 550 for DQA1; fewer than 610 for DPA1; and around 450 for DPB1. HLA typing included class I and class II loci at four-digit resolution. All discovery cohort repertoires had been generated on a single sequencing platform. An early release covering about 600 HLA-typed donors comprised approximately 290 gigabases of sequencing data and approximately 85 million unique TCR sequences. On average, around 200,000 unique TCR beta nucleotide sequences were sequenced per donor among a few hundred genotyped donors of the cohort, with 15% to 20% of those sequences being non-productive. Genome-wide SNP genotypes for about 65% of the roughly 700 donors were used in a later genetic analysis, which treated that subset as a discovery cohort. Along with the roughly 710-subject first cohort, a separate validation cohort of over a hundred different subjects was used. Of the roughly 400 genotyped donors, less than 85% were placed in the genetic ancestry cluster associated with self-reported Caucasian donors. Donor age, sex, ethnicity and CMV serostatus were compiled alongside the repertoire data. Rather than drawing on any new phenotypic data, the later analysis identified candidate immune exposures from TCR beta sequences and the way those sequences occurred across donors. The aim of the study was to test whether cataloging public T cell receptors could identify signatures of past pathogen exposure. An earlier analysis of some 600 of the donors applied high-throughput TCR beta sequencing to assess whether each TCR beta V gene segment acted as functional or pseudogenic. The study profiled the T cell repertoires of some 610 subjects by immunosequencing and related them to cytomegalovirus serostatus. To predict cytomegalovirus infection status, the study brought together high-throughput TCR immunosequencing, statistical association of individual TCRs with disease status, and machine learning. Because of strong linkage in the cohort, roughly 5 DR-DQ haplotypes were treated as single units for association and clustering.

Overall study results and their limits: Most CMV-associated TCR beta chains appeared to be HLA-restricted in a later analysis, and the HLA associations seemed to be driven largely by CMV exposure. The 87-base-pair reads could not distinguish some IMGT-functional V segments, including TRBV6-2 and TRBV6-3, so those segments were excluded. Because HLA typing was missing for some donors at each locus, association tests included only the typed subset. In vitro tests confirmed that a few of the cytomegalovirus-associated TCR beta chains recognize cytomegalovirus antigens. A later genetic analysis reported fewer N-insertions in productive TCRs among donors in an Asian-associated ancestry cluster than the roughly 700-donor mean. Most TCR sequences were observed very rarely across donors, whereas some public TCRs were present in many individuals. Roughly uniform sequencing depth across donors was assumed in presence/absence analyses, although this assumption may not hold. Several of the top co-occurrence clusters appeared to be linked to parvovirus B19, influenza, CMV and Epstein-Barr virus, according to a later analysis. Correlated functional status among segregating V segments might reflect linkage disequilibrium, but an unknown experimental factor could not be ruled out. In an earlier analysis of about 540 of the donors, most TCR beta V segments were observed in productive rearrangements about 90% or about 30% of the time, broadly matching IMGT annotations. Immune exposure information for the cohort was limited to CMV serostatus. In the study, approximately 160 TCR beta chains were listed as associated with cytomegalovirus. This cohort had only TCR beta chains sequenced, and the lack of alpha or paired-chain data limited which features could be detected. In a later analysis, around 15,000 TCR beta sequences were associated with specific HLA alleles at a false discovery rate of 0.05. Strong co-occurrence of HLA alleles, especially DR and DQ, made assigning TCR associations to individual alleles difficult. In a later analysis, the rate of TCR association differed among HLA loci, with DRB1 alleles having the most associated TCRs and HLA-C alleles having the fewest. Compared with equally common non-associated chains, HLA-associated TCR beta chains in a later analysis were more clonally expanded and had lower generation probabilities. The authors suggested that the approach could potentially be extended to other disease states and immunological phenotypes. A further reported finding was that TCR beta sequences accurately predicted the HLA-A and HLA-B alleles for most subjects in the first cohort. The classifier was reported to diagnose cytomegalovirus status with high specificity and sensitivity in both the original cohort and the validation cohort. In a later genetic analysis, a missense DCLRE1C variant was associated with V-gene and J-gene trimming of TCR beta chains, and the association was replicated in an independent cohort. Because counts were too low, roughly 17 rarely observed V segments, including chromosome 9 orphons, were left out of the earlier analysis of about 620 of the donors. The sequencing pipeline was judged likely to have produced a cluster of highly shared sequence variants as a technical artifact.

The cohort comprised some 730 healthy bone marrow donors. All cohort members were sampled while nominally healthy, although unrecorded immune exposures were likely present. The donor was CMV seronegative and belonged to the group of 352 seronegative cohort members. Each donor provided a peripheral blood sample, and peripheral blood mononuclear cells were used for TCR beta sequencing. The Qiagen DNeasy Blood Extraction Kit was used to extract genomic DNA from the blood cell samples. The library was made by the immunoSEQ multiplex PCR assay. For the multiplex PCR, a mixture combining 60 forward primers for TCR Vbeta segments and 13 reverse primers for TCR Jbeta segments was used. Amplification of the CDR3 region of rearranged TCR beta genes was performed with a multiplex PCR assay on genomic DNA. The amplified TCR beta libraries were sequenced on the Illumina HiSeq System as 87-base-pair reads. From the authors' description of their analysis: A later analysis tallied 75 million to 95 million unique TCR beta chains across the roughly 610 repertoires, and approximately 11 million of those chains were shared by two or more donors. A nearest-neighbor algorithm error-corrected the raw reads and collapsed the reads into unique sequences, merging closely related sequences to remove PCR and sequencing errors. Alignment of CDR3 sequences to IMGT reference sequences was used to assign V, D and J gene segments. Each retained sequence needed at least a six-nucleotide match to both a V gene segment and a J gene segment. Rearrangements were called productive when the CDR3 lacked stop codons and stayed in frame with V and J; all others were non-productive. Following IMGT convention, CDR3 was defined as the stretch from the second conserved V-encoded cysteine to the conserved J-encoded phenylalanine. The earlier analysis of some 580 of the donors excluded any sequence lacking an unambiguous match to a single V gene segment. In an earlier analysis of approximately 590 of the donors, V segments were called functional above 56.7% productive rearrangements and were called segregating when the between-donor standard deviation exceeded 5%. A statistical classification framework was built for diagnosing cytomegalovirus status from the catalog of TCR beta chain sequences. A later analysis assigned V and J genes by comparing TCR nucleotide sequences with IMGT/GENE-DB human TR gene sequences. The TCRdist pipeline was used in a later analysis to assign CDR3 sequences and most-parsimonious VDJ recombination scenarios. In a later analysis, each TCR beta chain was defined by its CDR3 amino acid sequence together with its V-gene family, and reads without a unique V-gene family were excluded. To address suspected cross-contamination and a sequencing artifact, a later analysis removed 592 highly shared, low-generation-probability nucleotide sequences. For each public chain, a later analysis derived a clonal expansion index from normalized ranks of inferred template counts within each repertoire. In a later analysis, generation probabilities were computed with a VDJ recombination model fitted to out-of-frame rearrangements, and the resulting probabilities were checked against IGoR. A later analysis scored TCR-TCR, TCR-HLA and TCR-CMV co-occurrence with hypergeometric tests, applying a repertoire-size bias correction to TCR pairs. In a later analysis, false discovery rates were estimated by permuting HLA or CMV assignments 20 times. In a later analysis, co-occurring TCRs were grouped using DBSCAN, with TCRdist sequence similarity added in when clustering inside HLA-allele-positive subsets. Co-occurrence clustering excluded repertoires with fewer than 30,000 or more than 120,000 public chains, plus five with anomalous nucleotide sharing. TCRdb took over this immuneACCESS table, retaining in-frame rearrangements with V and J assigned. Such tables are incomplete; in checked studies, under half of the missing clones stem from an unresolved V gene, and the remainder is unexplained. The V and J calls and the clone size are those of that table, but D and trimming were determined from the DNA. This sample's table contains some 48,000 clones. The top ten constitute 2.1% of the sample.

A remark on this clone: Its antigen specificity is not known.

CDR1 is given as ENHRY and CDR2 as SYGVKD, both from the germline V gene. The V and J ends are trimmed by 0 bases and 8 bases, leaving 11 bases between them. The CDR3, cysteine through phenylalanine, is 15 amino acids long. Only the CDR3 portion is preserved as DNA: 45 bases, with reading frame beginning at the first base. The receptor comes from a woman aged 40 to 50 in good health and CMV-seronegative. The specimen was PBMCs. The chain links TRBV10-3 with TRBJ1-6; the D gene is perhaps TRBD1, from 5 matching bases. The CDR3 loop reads CAISESALGDSPLHF. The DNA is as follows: TGTGCCATCAGTGAGTCGGCATTAGGGGATTCACCCCTCCACTTT.